These 29 T cell receptor beta chains originate from one sample sequenced in a study of T cells after yellow fever vaccination. In TCRdb, the 5' RACE reads were re-called with MiXCR into one record per CDR3 protein. The table includes 500,000 to 700,000 distinct CDR3 sequences, 15% to 20% detected once. The sequences come from PBMCs, collected 15 days after the yellow fever booster vaccination. All receptors derive from a man aged 25 to 45 who received the YFV17D yellow fever vaccine.

The genes are TRBV14 and TRBJ2-1, with D possibly called TRBD1 or TRBD2 (5 bases each). CDR1 is SGHDN, CDR2 FVKESK, per germline. V gave up 4 bases and J gave up 2 bases, with 12 bases separating them. The length of the CDR3 is 15 residues. CDR3 nucleotides: TGTGCCAGCAGCCCGTTGGGACCCACCTACAATGAGCAGTTCTTC. Amino acids: CASSPLGPTYNEQFF.

This clonotype has more than one count but fewer than ten. The chain recombines TRBV3-1 with TRBJ2-5; D remains unclear. Germline lookup yields CDR1 LGHDT and CDR2 YNNKEL (reference sequence). The V end was cut by 4 bases, the J end by 5 bases, with 17 bases between. The CDR3 runs 15 residues. The CDR3 loop reads CASSLKTRMGETQYF. The CDR3 DNA follows: TGTGCCAGCAGCCTAAAGACCCGAATGGGGGAGACCCAGTACTTC.

This chain joins TRBV20-1 and TRBJ1-4; 10 bases agree with TRBD1. V dropped 5 bases and J dropped 7; count of bases not matched to a gene: 7. Looked up from germline, CDR1 is DFQATT and CDR2 is SNEGSKA (reference sequence). The CDR3 has 14 residues. Here the CDR3 DNA reads TGCAGTGCTTCAGCGGGACAGGGGATTGAAAAACTGTTTTTT. It codes for CSASAGQGIEKLFF.

This rearrangement joins TRBV12-3 or TRBV12-4 to TRBJ1-4; 9 bases line up with TRBD1. The CDR3 sequence is 12 residues long. After removal of 6 bases from V and 14 bases from J, the junction contained 7 bases not matched to a gene. The CDR3 here is CASSGQGRRLFF. As DNA, the CDR3 is TGTGCCAGCAGCGGACAGGGGAGGAGGCTGTTTTTT.

The CDR3 spells CASSTTAYGYTF. CDR3 coding DNA: TGTGCCAGCAGTACGACAGCCTATGGCTACACCTTC. This chain connects TRBV28 to TRBJ1-2, with D perhaps matching TRBD1 (5 bases). Germline assignment: CDR1 MDHEN and CDR2 SYDVKM. The CDR3 runs 12 residues. The ends were cut back, 5 bases at V and 4 bases at J, with 8 bases in the middle.

This clonotype was seen a handful of times. The V call is TRBV10-3, the J call TRBJ2-5, with unresolved D. The CDR3 sequence is 13 residues long. The germline gives CDR1 ENHRY, CDR2 SYGVKD. Between the trimmed V and J ends, which lost 8 bases and 0 bases, there was a span of 10 bases. The CDR3 here is CAISKGNQETQYF. The CDR3 DNA is TGTGCCATCTCTAAGGGTAACCAAGAGACCCAGTACTTC.

In this sample, this clonotype turned up a few times. The rearrangement joins TRBV30 to TRBJ2-4; no firm D call. The CDR3 has 14 amino acids. Between the trimmed V and J ends, which lost 2 bases and 0 bases, there was a span of 8 bases. Germline CDR1 and CDR2: GTSNPN and SVGIG (reference sequence). The CDR3, as DNA: TGTGCCTGGAGTTCGTCTCTAGCCAAAAACATTCAGTACTTC. Encoded protein: CAWSSSLAKNIQYF. Complete variable domain (other parts from reference TRBV30 and TRBJ2-4): SQTIHQWPATLVQPVGSPLSLECTVEGTSNPNLYWYRQAAGRGLQLLFYSVGIGQISSEVPQNLSASRPQDRQFILSSKKLLLSDSGFYLCAWSSSLAKNIQYFGAGTRLSVL.

The chain recombines TRBV7-9 with TRBJ2-7; 10 bases are a match to TRBD2. Germline V gene sequence: CDR1 SEHNR, CDR2 FQNEAQ (reference sequence). The CDR3 is 14 residues long. Trimming cost V 5 bases and J 3 bases; bases outside gene matches: 4. CDR3 region: CASSGQREGYEQYF. The CDR3 DNA is TGTGCCAGCAGCGGGCAGCGGGAGGGCTACGAGCAGTACTTC.

This clonotype was seen only a few times. The rearrangement uses TRBV3-1 and TRBJ2-7, with TRBD2 matching over 7 bases. CDR1 LGHDT and CDR2 YNNKEL come from the germline V gene (reference sequence). Trimming took 0 bases from V and 2 from J; bases not matched to a gene: 4. This CDR3 spans 15 amino acids. The CDR3 sequence is CASSQDHGRPYEQYF. CDR3 DNA: TGTGCCAGCAGCCAAGATCACGGGAGGCCCTACGAGCAGTACTTC.

This chain joins TRBV20-1 and TRBJ2-7; D is uncertain. There are 13 residues in the CDR3. Trimming stripped 2 bases from V and 2 bases from J, with 10 bases between. Germline assignment: CDR1 DFQATT and CDR2 SNEGSKA (reference sequence). The CDR3 loop reads CSARTAPPYEQYF. The CDR3 DNA follows: TGCAGTGCTAGAACGGCACCTCCCTACGAGCAGTACTTC.

This chain uses TRBV20-1 with TRBJ2-7; 11 nucleotides agree with TRBD2. Germline V gene sequence: CDR1 DFQATT, CDR2 SNEGSKA (reference sequence). The V segment lost 6 bases and the J segment 0 bases; nucleotides outside the gene matches: 4. The CDR3 length is 14 residues. This chain's CDR3 is CSALSGRGSYEQYF. The DNA for the CDR3 is TGCAGTGCGCTTAGCGGGAGGGGCTCCTACGAGCAGTACTTC.

This clonotype was observed a few times. This rearrangement joins TRBV7-2 to TRBJ2-7; D possibly corresponds to TRBD2 (6 bases). From germline, CDR1 is SGHTA and CDR2 FQGNSA. The CDR3 is made up of 15 amino acids. V lost 4 bases, J lost 6 bases, and 19 bases lay in between. CDR3 DNA sequence: TGTGCCAGCAGCTCGGACTCGTCTCGGGGAGGCGAGCAGTACTTC. This codes for CASSSDSSRGGEQYF.

The V and J genes are TRBV20-1 and TRBJ2-1; possibly TRBD2 for D (5 bases). Germline CDR1 and CDR2: DFQATT and SNEGSKA (reference sequence). This CDR3 is built from 14 residues. V dropped 6 bases and J dropped 3 bases, with 15 bases sitting between them. DNA for the CDR3: TGCAGTGCCGACCGGGCTAGCCACTACAATGAGCAGTTCTTC. This encodes CSADRASHYNEQFF.

The chain recombines TRBV10-3 with TRBJ1-2, with 9 bases fitting TRBD1. The germline gives CDR1 ENHRY, CDR2 SYGVKD. CDR3 length equals 13 residues. Trimming removed 9 bases from V and 2 bases from J; junction bases left unmatched: 4. The DNA of the CDR3 is TGTGCCATAACGGGACAGGGCAACTATGGCTACACCTTC. Translated, it gives CAITGQGNYGYTF.

The chain has TRBV29-1 and TRBJ2-1; maybe TRBD2 (6 bases). With 0 bases removed from V and 0 bases from J, the gap between germline ends came to 9 bases. Germline CDR1 and CDR2: SQVTM and ANQGSEA. The CDR3 has 15 amino acids. The CDR3 DNA follows: TGCAGCGTTGAAGACCGGGGGAGCTCCTACAATGAGCAGTTCTTC. Residues: CSVEDRGSSYNEQFF.

V is TRBV20-1 and J is TRBJ2-1; D might be TRBD2 (5 bases). This CDR3 region has 13 residues. V lost 6 bases, J lost 7 bases, and 16 bases lay in between. Germline V gene sequence: CDR1 DFQATT, CDR2 SNEGSKA (reference sequence). CDR3 DNA: TGCAGTGCAGCCGGGAACGCGGTAAATGAGCAGTTCTTC. Its translation is CSAAGNAVNEQFF.

This sequence joins TRBV5-6 and TRBJ2-1, with D perhaps matching TRBD2 (5 bases). V was clipped by 0 bases and J by 1 base, with 20 bases between them. There are 19 residues in the CDR3. Germline V gives CDR1 SGHDT, CDR2 YYEEEE. The CDR3 sequence: CASSLGALAGKGSYNEQFF. CDR3 DNA: TGTGCCAGCAGCTTGGGGGCGCTAGCAGGAAAGGGATCCTACAATGAGCAGTTCTTC.

The chain combines TRBV4-3 with TRBJ2-1; tentatively, D is TRBD2 (6 bases). Germline V CDR1 and CDR2: LGHNA, YSLEER. Trimming shortened V by 0 bases and J by 4 bases, and 10 bases separated the two germline ends. The CDR3 covers 15 residues. The CDR3 loop reads CASSQEGGTYNEQFF. CDR3 bases: TGCGCCAGCAGCCAAGAGGGCGGGACGTACAATGAGCAGTTCTTC.

This clonotype was counted ten times or more. This chain links TRBV7-2 with TRBJ2-1; D is uncertain. Germline loops: CDR1 SGHTA, CDR2 FQGNSA. V was cut by 6 bases and J by 5 bases, with 8 bases left in between. This CDR3 is 12 amino acids long. This chain's CDR3 is CASSLSHNEQFF. CDR3 sequence (DNA): TGTGCCAGCAGTTTATCCCACAATGAGCAGTTCTTC.

This clonotype has more than one count but fewer than ten. The gene calls are TRBV30 and TRBJ1-2; D is perhaps TRBD1 (5 bases). The CDR3 extends over 11 amino acids. Deletions cut 5 bases from V and 7 bases from J, with 11 bases between. Germline-derived CDR1 and CDR2 are GTSNPN and SVGIG (reference sequence). Here the CDR3 reads CAWSGGGGYTF. CDR3 coding DNA: TGTGCCTGGTCGGGGGGAGGTGGCTACACCTTC.

This clonotype was seen only a few times. This chain links TRBV20-1 with TRBJ2-5; 8 nucleotides agree with TRBD2. V lost 3 bases, J lost 5 bases, and 11 bases stayed unmatched. The CDR3 is 15 amino acids. Germline values: CDR1 DFQATT, CDR2 SNEGSKA (reference sequence). Here the CDR3 reads CSASYGAGAWETQYF. The CDR3 nucleotides are TGCAGTGCTAGCTACGGAGCGGGAGCGTGGGAGACCCAGTACTTC.

This rearrangement joins TRBV29-1 to TRBJ2-3; no clear D. The germline CDR1 and CDR2 sequences are SQVTM and ANQGSEA. Between the trimmed V and J ends, which lost 7 bases and 2 bases, there was a span of 13 bases. This CDR3 region has 13 residues. CDR3 nucleotides: TGCAGCGCCGTAGCTGCTCCCACAGATACGCAGTATTTT. Its protein is CSAVAAPTDTQYF.

The sample holds a few counts of this clonotype. The gene calls are TRBV7-2 and TRBJ2-3; a possible D gene is TRBD1 (6 bases). Germline CDR1 reads SGHTA; CDR2 reads FQGNSA. The CDR3 length is 15 residues. The V end was cut by 3 bases, the J end by 8 bases, with 18 bases between. The CDR3 nucleotides read TGTGCCAGCAGCTTCGAGTGGGGCGTAGGGGGTACGCAGTATTTT. Its translation is CASSFEWGVGGTQYF. Based on the CDR3 plus reference TRBV7-2 and TRBJ2-3, the full variable domain is GAGVSQSPSNKVTEKGKDVELRCDPISGHTALYWYRQSLGQGLEFLIYFQGNSAPDKSGLPSDRFSAERTGGSVSTLTIQRTQQEDSAVYLCASSFEWGVGGTQYFGPGTRLTVL.

This clonotype appeared a few times. The chain has TRBV14 and TRBJ1-4; 8 positions match TRBD1. V was pared by 4 bases and J by 4 bases, with 2 bases of the junction left unmatched. This CDR3 contains 14 residues. Germline-derived CDR1 and CDR2 are SGHDN and FVKESK. CDR3 sequence (DNA): TGTGCCAGCAGCCGACAGGGGTATAATGAAAAACTGTTTTTT. Translation: CASSRQGYNEKLFF.

This clonotype was picked up many times. This chain connects TRBV7-9 to TRBJ2-3, with TRBD2 identical over 11 bases. V lost 8 bases, J lost 5 bases, and 15 bases stayed unmatched. The CDR3 is 17 residues long. Germline V lookup: CDR1 SEHNR, CDR2 FQNEAQ (reference sequence). CDR3 DNA: TGTGCCAGCGATGAAGGGGGACTAGCGGAGGGCGGAGATACGCAGTATTTT. Protein: CASDEGGLAEGGDTQYF. Looking up the rest from reference TRBV7-9 and TRBJ2-3 gives the full variable domain: DTGVSQNPRHKITKRGQNVTFRCDPISEHNRLYWYRQTLGQGPEFLTYFQNEAQLEKSRLLSDRFSAERPKGSFSTLEIQRTEQGDSAMYLCASDEGGLAEGGDTQYFGPGTRLTVL.

CDR3 residues: CSVDPWNNEQFF. The DNA of the CDR3 is TGCAGCGTCGACCCCTGGAACAATGAGCAGTTCTTC. V gene TRBV29-1 combines with J gene TRBJ2-1; the D is unclear. Germline V gene sequence: CDR1 SQVTM, CDR2 ANQGSEA. The CDR3 covers 12 residues. The V end lost 6 bases, the J end lost 5 bases, and 11 bases lay between the germline ends.

This clonotype showed up just a few times. The gene calls are TRBV6-2 or TRBV6-3 and TRBJ2-1; D remains unclear. V gave up 3 bases and J gave up 6 bases, with 6 bases separating them. This CDR3 has 12 amino acids. Germline V lookup: CDR1 MNHEY, CDR2 SVGEGT. The CDR3 coding sequence is TGTGCCAGCAGTTATGTATTCAATGAGCAGTTCTTC. Translation gives CASSYVFNEQFF.

This chain links TRBV10-3 with TRBJ2-2, with a weak D call TRBD1 (6 bases). The CDR3 sequence is 13 residues long. Trimming removed 1 base at V and 7 bases at J, with 7 bases between. Germline V gene lookup returns CDR1 ENHRY and CDR2 SYGVKD. The chain's CDR3 is CAISELGHGELFF. The CDR3 DNA reads as TGTGCCATCAGTGAGTTGGGACACGGGGAGCTGTTTTTT.

This clonotype was counted between two and nine times. The V and J genes are TRBV9 and TRBJ2-1; TRBD1 matches at 8 bases. V trimming: 0 bases; J trimming: 5 bases; junction bases outside the gene matches: 4. Germline assignment: CDR1 SGDLS and CDR2 YYNGEE. CDR3 size: 15 residues. CDR3 nucleotide sequence: TGTGCCAGCAGCGTAGACGTGACAGGGGACAATGAGCAGTTCTTC. Translated, it gives CASSVDVTGDNEQFF.